Following are 14 T cell receptor beta chains from one sample sequenced in a study of shared clonotypes between healthy human individuals. Method: immunoSEQ multiplex PCR; TCRdb's copy keeps in-frame clones and lacks some. The sample has fewer than 1.6 million clones; around 98.5% are singletons. The source material was naive CD4+ T cells sorted from blood. Subset given: CD45RA+ positively selected. These receptor sequences come from a man aged 25-45 years in good health.

The chain is built from TRBV28 and TRBJ1-2; 9 nucleotides align to TRBD1. The CDR3 spans 16 residues. Looked up from germline, CDR1 is MDHEN and CDR2 is SYDVKM. V was pared by 5 bases and J by 3 bases, with 10 bases of the junction left unmatched. Written as DNA, the CDR3 is TGTGCCAGCAGTGAAACCGACAGGGGGTTTTACTATGGCTACACCTTC. Translated: CASSETDRGFYYGYTF.

The chain employs TRBV7-2 and TRBJ1-2; 7 bases align to TRBD1. The germline V gene encodes CDR1 SGHTA and CDR2 FQGNSA. The CDR3 length is 16 residues. The ends lost 4 bases at V and 3 bases at J; junction bases unmatched: 11. The CDR3 DNA reads as TGTGCCAGCAGCTCCGGGACAGTTGGGTTCGACTATGGCTACACCTTC. Residues: CASSSGTVGFDYGYTF.

The V and J genes are TRBV14 and TRBJ2-1; 9 positions agree with TRBD2. The CDR3 covers 16 residues. Unmatched junction bases numbered 4, after V lost 2 bases and J lost 2 bases. CDR1 and CDR2 from the germline V gene are SGHDN and FVKESK. In nucleotides, the CDR3 is TGTGCCAGCAGCCAATATAGCGGGGGTCCCTACAATGAGCAGTTCTTC. This gives the protein CASSQYSGGPYNEQFF.

The gene calls are TRBV6-5 and TRBJ1-1; D uncertain. V was pared by 6 bases and J by 3 bases, with 11 bases between. The CDR3 loop spans 13 amino acids. Looked up from germline, CDR1 is MNHEY and CDR2 is SVGAGI. The CDR3 reads CASRPDQYTEAFF. The CDR3 bases are TGTGCCAGCAGGCCTGACCAATACACTGAAGCTTTCTTT.

The genes are TRBV4-3 and TRBJ1-2, with D uncertain. The CDR3 is 14 residues long. V shed 0 bases and J shed 3 bases, with 8 bases lying between them. Germline values: CDR1 LGHNA, CDR2 YSLEER. CDR3 coding DNA: TGCGCCAGCAGCCAAGACGAGGGCTACTATGGCTACACCTTC. It specifies CASSQDEGYYGYTF.

The chain recombines TRBV11-2 with TRBJ2-7; no firm D call. The CDR3 consists of 14 residues. The germline CDR1 and CDR2 sequences are SGHAT and FQNNGV. V was shortened by 5 bases and J by 5 bases, with 16 bases between the two germline ends. The CDR3 bases are TGTGCCAGCAGCCAACCTCTAGTTTCCCACGAGCAGTACTTC. It codes for CASSQPLVSHEQYF.

This chain joins TRBV7-2 and TRBJ2-3; the match to TRBD2 covers 11 bases. Trimming at V came to 1 base and at J to 9 bases, leaving 9 bases not matched to a gene. CDR3 length: 16 amino acids. Germline lookup yields CDR1 SGHTA and CDR2 FQGNSA. CDR3 coding DNA: TGTGCCAGCAGCTTAGTCCTAGCGGGAGGACCCCAGACGCAGTATTTT. This gives the protein CASSLVLAGGPQTQYF.

The chain couples TRBV5-1 to TRBJ1-2, with D maybe TRBD1 (5 bases). CDR1 and CDR2 from the germline V gene are SGHRS and YFSETQ. V was trimmed by 3 bases and J by 2 bases, leaving 17 bases between them. The CDR3 covers 16 residues. Here the CDR3 reads CASSWQAGKSNYGYTF. The CDR3 nucleotides are TGCGCCAGCAGCTGGCAGGCAGGGAAATCCAACTATGGCTACACCTTC. Full variable domain (rest looked up from reference TRBV5-1 and TRBJ1-2): KAGVTQTPRYLIKTRGQQVTLSCSPISGHRSVSWYQQTPGQGLQFLFEYFSETQRNKGNFPGRFSGRQFSNSRSEMNVSTLELGDSALYLCASSWQAGKSNYGYTFGSGTRLTVV.

The V gene is TRBV5-1, the J gene TRBJ2-5; 8 bases fit TRBD2. With 0 bases clipped from V and 2 bases from J, the junction kept 18 bases outside the gene matches. CDR1 is SGHRS, CDR2 YFSETQ, per germline. This CDR3 is built from 20 residues. CDR3 region: CASSLAFWTSSSAVQETQYF. The DNA of the CDR3 is TGCGCCAGCAGCTTGGCCTTCTGGACTAGCTCGTCCGCCGTACAAGAGACCCAGTACTTC.

V is TRBV4-3 and J is TRBJ2-2; D ambiguous. The CDR3 has 19 amino acids. The germline V gene has CDR1 LGHNA and CDR2 YSLEER. V was trimmed by 0 bases and J by 3 bases, leaving 20 bases between them. The CDR3 is CASSQDQLRSTPDTGELFF. CDR3 in DNA: TGCGCCAGCAGCCAAGATCAACTTCGGTCTACTCCTGACACCGGGGAGCTGTTTTTT.

This clone has a single count. The J gene is TRBJ2-3, the V gene TRBV7-9, with 9 bases lining up with TRBD1. This CDR3 has 15 amino acids. V trimming: 1 base; J trimming: 3 bases; junction bases outside the gene matches: 2. Germline assignment: CDR1 SEHNR and CDR2 FQNEAQ (reference sequence). Here the CDR3 reads CASSLDGQGTDTQYF. In DNA form, the CDR3 reads TGTGCCAGCAGCTTAGACGGACAGGGGACAGATACGCAGTATTTT.

As DNA, the CDR3 is TGCGCCAGCAGCCAACTAGCGGGAGGTATAAGGGCAGATACGCAGTATTTT. Translated: CASSQLAGGIRADTQYF. This sequence joins TRBV4-1 and TRBJ2-3, with 11 bases identical to TRBD2. CDR1 MGHRA and CDR2 YSYEKL come from the germline V gene. CDR3 length equals 17 residues. The V segment lost 2 bases and the J segment 4 bases; nucleotides outside the gene matches: 8.

This chain joins TRBV28 and TRBJ1-4; D perhaps matches TRBD1 (6 bases). The CDR3 runs to 17 residues. With 3 bases removed from V and 7 bases from J, the gap between germline ends came to 21 bases. Per the germline V gene, CDR1 is MDHEN and CDR2 is SYDVKM. The CDR3 sequence: CASSFRSKTGWGEKLFF. The CDR3 DNA is TGTGCCAGCAGTTTCCGTTCCAAGACAGGTTGGGGTGAAAAACTGTTTTTT.

J is TRBJ2-1 and V is TRBV5-1; possibly TRBD1 for D (5 bases). Germline CDR1 reads SGHRS; CDR2 reads YFSETQ. Trimming left V 9 bases short and J 5 bases short, with 15 bases between. The CDR3 length is 13 residues. The CDR3 coding sequence is TGCGCCACCGGAGAGCCACAGGACAATGAGCAGTTCTTC. Translated, it gives CATGEPQDNEQFF.